The 9 T cell receptor beta chains reported below all come from one sample, sequenced in a study of cytomegalovirus exposure and HLA in healthy donors. PCR primers comprised 60 Vbeta and 13 Jbeta primers. Assay: immunoSEQ multiplex PCR; the TCRdb copy retains only in-frame clones and omits some. The data show approximately 220,000 clones, nearly 80% seen once. The specimen sequenced was PBMCs. The receptors originated from a man younger than 30 in good health and CMV-seronegative.

This chain's CDR3 is CASSQSRSGNTEAFF. CDR3 DNA sequence: TGCGCCAGCAGCCAGTCAAGGTCGGGGAACACTGAAGCTTTCTTT. V usage is TRBV4-3 and J usage is TRBJ1-1; no clear D gene. CDR1 is LGHNA, CDR2 YSLEER, per germline. This CDR3 has 15 residues. V was trimmed by 3 bases and J by 1 base, leaving 12 bases between them.

This rearrangement joins TRBV29-1 to TRBJ1-2; TRBD1 is a possible D gene (5 bases). The CDR3 has 13 amino acids. The germline V and J ends were trimmed by 7 bases and 4 bases, with 16 bases remaining between them. Germline loops: CDR1 SQVTM, CDR2 ANQGSEA. CDR3 region: CSADSRQFYGYTF. The DNA of the CDR3 is TGCAGCGCCGACAGTAGGCAATTCTATGGCTACACCTTC. The full variable domain, with the rest looked up from reference TRBV29-1 and TRBJ1-2, is SAVISQKPSRDICQRGTSLTIQCQVDSQVTMMFWYRQQPGQSLTLIATANQGSEATYESGFVIDKFPISRPNLTFSTLTVSNMSPEDSSIYLCSADSRQFYGYTFGSGTRLTVV.

The chain uses TRBV28 and TRBJ2-2, with 10 bases lining up with TRBD2. V dropped 3 bases and J dropped 0; count of bases not matched to a gene: 7. The CDR3 is made up of 18 amino acids. CDR1 MDHEN and CDR2 SYDVKM come from the germline V gene. The CDR3 sequence is CASSFIPTSGPNTGELFF. CDR3 DNA: TGTGCCAGCAGTTTTATCCCGACTAGCGGGCCGAACACCGGGGAGCTGTTTTTT.

The chain combines TRBV11-2 with TRBJ2-1, with TRBD2 as a possible D gene (6 bases). CDR3 length: 14 residues. V shed 0 bases and J shed 8 bases, with 11 bases lying between them. CDR1 is SGHAT, CDR2 FQNNGV, per germline. The CDR3 nucleotides read TGTGCCAGCAGCTTAGACGGGGGTGGGGATGAGCAGTTCTTC. Its protein is CASSLDGGGDEQFF.

This clone appeared a few times. The chain is built from TRBV7-8 and TRBJ1-5; perhaps TRBD1 as D (6 bases). CDR1 SGHVS and CDR2 FQNEAQ come from the germline V gene. CDR3 size: 16 residues. Trimming took off 2 bases at V and 5 bases at J, with 16 bases between the two ends. The DNA of the CDR3 is TGTGCCAGCAGCTTACAGTTCGGGGCAGGGGATCAGCCCCAGCATTTT. Its translation is CASSLQFGAGDQPQHF.

This chain links TRBV29-1 with TRBJ2-5; 8 bases match TRBD2. Judging by the DNA end, TRBJ2-7 fits better; the J call may be wrong. Germline CDR1 is SQVTM and CDR2 is ANQGSEA. This CDR3 is 13 amino acids long. The CDR3 DNA reads TGCAGCGTTAGCGGGAGTAACTCCTACGAGCAGTACTTC. It encodes CSVSGSNSYEQYF.

The table lists this clone with a count of one. This chain joins TRBV30 and TRBJ1-3; 10 bases are shared with TRBD1. This CDR3 region has 15 residues. From germline, CDR1 is GTSNPN and CDR2 SVGIG (reference sequence). The junction had 4 bases not matched to a gene; V was cut back by 3 bases and J by 2 bases. The CDR3 nucleotides are TGTGCCTGGAGGGCCGGGACAGGGGCTGGAAACACCATATATTTT. This translates into CAWRAGTGAGNTIYF.

CDR3 sequence (DNA): TGCGCCAGCAGTGAGGCGGGAGGGCCAGATACGCAGTATTTT. This sequence encodes CASSEAGGPDTQYF. The gene calls are TRBV10-2 and TRBJ2-3, with 9 bases matching TRBD2. CDR1 is WSHSY and CDR2 is SAAADI in the germline V gene. Trimming at V came to 2 bases and at J to 4 bases, leaving 1 base not matched to a gene. The CDR3 length is 14 residues.

This clone appeared a few times. The rearrangement links TRBV13 to TRBJ2-1; 11 bases are shared with TRBD1. With 5 bases clipped from V and 7 bases from J, the junction kept 10 bases outside the gene matches. CDR3 size: 16 residues. Germline V gene lookup returns CDR1 PRHDT and CDR2 FYEKMQ (reference sequence). CDR3 loop: CASSAEGQGVKNEQFF. The DNA for the CDR3 is TGTGCCAGCAGCGCAGAGGGACAGGGGGTCAAAAATGAGCAGTTCTTC.